These 32 T cell receptor beta chains came from one sample sequenced in a study of T cell changes during pregnancy in multiple sclerosis. Generated by immunoSEQ multiplex PCR, the TCRdb table keeps only in-frame clones and is missing some. The sample records around 25,000 clones, about nine tenths being singletons. This sample comprised CD8+ T cells from peripheral blood mononuclear cells, obtained in the second trimester of pregnancy. These receptors originate from a female donor with multiple sclerosis, enrolled in a pregnancy study.

V is TRBV5-4 and J is TRBJ2-1, with 8 bases aligning to TRBD2. Germline loops: CDR1 SGHNT, CDR2 YYREEE (reference sequence). CDR3 length equals 15 residues. The V gene end was trimmed by 2 bases and the J gene end by 6 bases; junction bases not matched to a gene: 7. DNA for the CDR3: TGTGCCAGCAGCTTCAACGGGGGGGCCGGCAATGAGCAGTTCTTC. This codes for CASSFNGGAGNEQFF.

This sequence joins TRBV11-2 and TRBJ1-1; 9 bases match TRBD1. The CDR3 extends over 15 amino acids. V was clipped by 3 bases and J by 4 bases; unmatched bases: 6. The germline V gene has CDR1 SGHAT and CDR2 FQNNGV. The CDR3 reads CASSFRGQGITEAFF. CDR3 nucleotide sequence: TGTGCCAGCAGCTTCCGGGGACAGGGAATCACTGAAGCTTTCTTT.

This clone was seen a handful of times. CDR3 in amino acids: CACPRGGTIYF. CDR3 bases: TGTGCCTGCCCGCGGGGGGGCACCATATATTTT. The chain employs TRBV21-1 and TRBJ1-3. TRBV21-1 is a pseudogene. The CDR3 has 11 residues.

This clone was detected only once. J is TRBJ2-7 and V is TRBV2; tentative D call: TRBD1 (6 bases). Trimming pared 4 bases from V and 1 base from J, leaving 17 bases between. Germline V gene data show CDR1 as SNHLY and CDR2 as FYNNEI. This CDR3 is 16 amino acids long. The CDR3 DNA reads as TGTGCCAGCAGTGTCCCGATAGTGGGGGCATCCTACGAGCAGTACTTC. Its protein is CASSVPIVGASYEQYF.

This chain connects TRBV11-2 to TRBJ2-7; unclear D gene. The CDR3 sequence is 13 residues long. Germline V gives CDR1 SGHAT, CDR2 FQNNGV. V was shortened by 2 bases and J by 1 base, with 6 bases between the two germline ends. The CDR3 DNA is TGTGCCAGCAGCTTACAAACTTCCTACGAGCAGTACTTC. Encoded protein: CASSLQTSYEQYF. Looking up the rest from reference TRBV11-2 and TRBJ2-7 gives the full variable domain: EAGVAQSPRYKIIEKRQSVAFWCNPISGHATLYWYQQILGQGPKLLIQFQNNGVVDDSQLPKDRFSAERLKGVDSTLKIQPAKLEDSAVYLCASSLQTSYEQYFGPGTRLTVT.

This clone has just one count. V gene TRBV11-3 combines with J gene TRBJ2-3; 9 nucleotides agree with TRBD1. Losses at the gene ends were 4 bases for V and 9 bases for J; bases not matched to a gene: 11. Germline V gene data show CDR1 as SGHNT and CDR2 as YENEEA. There are 15 residues in the CDR3. The CDR3 DNA sequence: TGTGCCAGCAGCTCGGCGCGGACAGGGGACGGGACGCAGTATTTT. Amino acids: CASSSARTGDGTQYF.

This chain joins TRBV5-5 and TRBJ2-7; possible D gene TRBD2, 5 bases. The CDR3 covers 14 residues. Germline CDR1 reads SGHKS; CDR2 reads YYEKEE (reference sequence). V lost 6 bases to trimming and J lost 2 bases, with 15 bases between them. The CDR3 reads CASTPRAGTYEQYF. CDR3 bases: TGTGCCAGCACCCCGAGGGCCGGTACCTACGAGCAGTACTTC.

In DNA form, the CDR3 reads TGTGCCAGCAGCTTGGGACAGGATTGGACCGGGGAGCTGTTTTTT. Residues: CASSLGQDWTGELFF. V and J are TRBV5-6 and TRBJ2-2; the D gene is possibly TRBD1 (6 bases). Germline CDR1 reads SGHDT; CDR2 reads YYEEEE. V lost 0 bases to trimming and J lost 5 bases, with 11 bases between them. CDR3 size: 15 residues.

Concerning this clone: Germline and junction disagree at one end, which may indicate a read error. J is TRBJ2-5 and V is TRBV7-7; 8 bases map to TRBD1. The CDR3 loop spans 13 amino acids. In germline, CDR1 is SSHAT, CDR2 FNYEAQ (reference sequence). CDR3 amino acids: CASSLDRVETQYF. The CDR3 bases are TGTGCTAGCAGCTTGGACAGGGTAGAGACCCAGTACTTC.

The chain links TRBV19 to TRBJ2-4; D remains ambiguous. Per the germline V gene, CDR1 is LNHDA and CDR2 is SQIVND (reference sequence). With 3 bases removed from V and 13 bases from J, the gap between germline ends came to 10 bases. This CDR3 has 11 amino acids. CDR3 sequence reads: CASSIGDLQYF. DNA of the CDR3: TGTGCCAGTAGTATTGGTGACTTGCAGTACTTC.

The CDR3 region has the DNA TGTGCCAGCAGGGGAGGGCCCACTGAAGCTTTCTTT. Translated: CASRGGPTEAFF. The rearrangement joins TRBV6-5 to TRBJ1-1; D is unclear. CDR3 length: 12 amino acids. V dropped 6 bases and J dropped 4 bases, with 9 bases sitting between them. Germline V gene data show CDR1 as MNHEY and CDR2 as SVGAGI.

V usage is TRBV7-8 and J usage is TRBJ2-5; the match to TRBD2 covers 11 bases. This CDR3 has 16 residues. The junction had 9 bases not matched to a gene; V was cut back by 4 bases and J by 5 bases. The germline V gene encodes CDR1 SGHVS and CDR2 FQNEAQ. The CDR3 DNA reads as TGTGCCAGCAGCTACCTTAGCGGGGGGGTTATGGAGACCCAGTACTTC. It codes for CASSYLSGGVMETQYF.

This clone was seen just once. The chain has TRBV9 and TRBJ1-6; possibly TRBD1 for D (5 bases). The CDR3 totals 17 residues. V lost 3 bases, J lost 1 base, and 14 bases lay in between. Germline V gives CDR1 SGDLS, CDR2 YYNGEE. CDR3 amino acids: CASSAGQGPSYNSPLHF. The CDR3 DNA reads TGTGCCAGCAGCGCCGGGCAGGGCCCGTCCTATAATTCACCCCTCCACTTT.

This clone was seen once. The J gene is TRBJ2-7, the V gene TRBV7-2; TRBD2 aligns across 7 bases. The trim removed 6 bases at V and 3 bases at J, leaving 2 bases unmatched. This CDR3 is 12 amino acids long. Germline assignment: CDR1 SGHTA and CDR2 FQGNSA. The DNA for the CDR3 is TGTGCCAGCAGTTGGGGGGGCTACGAGCAGTACTTC. Protein sequence: CASSWGGYEQYF.

This chain connects TRBV13 to TRBJ2-7; 8 nucleotides line up with TRBD1. The CDR3 has 15 residues. The germline gives CDR1 PRHDT, CDR2 FYEKMQ (reference sequence). Unmatched junction bases numbered 4, after V lost 0 bases and J lost 3 bases. The CDR3 DNA is TGTGCCAGCAGCTTAGGCGGACAGGGTAACTACGAGCAGTACTTC. Amino acids: CASSLGGQGNYEQYF.

This chain joins TRBV11-2 and TRBJ2-7; no firm D call. V lost 1 base to trimming and J lost 5 bases, with 12 bases between them. Germline V gives CDR1 SGHAT, CDR2 FQNNGV. This CDR3 is built from 14 residues. In nucleotides, the CDR3 is TGTGCCAGCAGCTTAGGGGCGCGAGTGGACGAGCAGTACTTC. It codes for CASSLGARVDEQYF.

The CDR3 region is CASSQTTGPPLHF. CDR3 nucleotides: TGTGCCAGCAGCCAAACGACAGGACCACCCCTCCACTTT. The chain is built from TRBV16 and TRBJ1-6, with D maybe TRBD1 (6 bases). CDR1 KGHSY and CDR2 FQNENV come from the germline V gene. This CDR3 is built from 13 residues. The V end lost 2 bases, the J end lost 11 bases, and 10 bases lay between the germline ends.

The chain is built from TRBV7-8 and TRBJ2-1; D might be TRBD2 (6 bases). V was shortened by 2 bases and J by 3 bases, with 14 bases between the two germline ends. The V gene's germline CDR1 is SGHVS and CDR2 FQNEAQ. The CDR3 runs 16 residues. CDR3 nucleotide sequence: TGTGCCAGCAGCTTAACGGGGCAGGGAGGCTACAATGAGCAGTTCTTC. Protein product: CASSLTGQGGYNEQFF.

This clone was seen just once. The chain couples TRBV7-9 to TRBJ1-2; 7 nucleotides match TRBD1. Germline CDR1 is SEHNR and CDR2 is FQNEAQ (reference sequence). V shed 4 bases, J shed 6 bases, and the junction held 11 bases outside the gene matches. The CDR3 sequence is 15 residues long. CDR3 sequence: CASSSTRDRVDGYTF. CDR3 DNA sequence: TGTGCCAGCAGCTCAACCCGTGACAGGGTGGATGGCTACACCTTC. Supplemented by reference TRBV7-9 and TRBJ1-2, the full variable domain reads DTGVSQNPRHKITKRGQNVTFRCDPISEHNRLYWYRQTLGQGPEFLTYFQNEAQLEKSRLLSDRFSAERPKGSFSTLEIQRTEQGDSAMYLCASSSTRDRVDGYTFGSGTRLTVV.

This chain joins TRBV28 and TRBJ2-1, with TRBD1 identical over 7 bases. The ends lost 8 bases at V and 5 bases at J; junction bases unmatched: 15. Germline V CDR1 and CDR2: MDHEN, SYDVKM. The CDR3 contains 16 residues. The CDR3 DNA follows: TGTGCCAGCCATTGGGTAACAGGGGACCTCAACAATGAGCAGTTCTTC. Translating it yields CASHWVTGDLNNEQFF.

V is TRBV28 and J is TRBJ2-3; 12 bases map to TRBD2. V shed 2 bases and J 5 bases; nucleotides not matched to a gene: 11. Germline lookup yields CDR1 MDHEN and CDR2 SYDVKM. The CDR3 contains 18 residues. As DNA, the CDR3 is TGTGCCAGCAGTTTAACACTAGCGGGGGGCGTGGCGGGAGATACGCAGTATTTT. Its protein product is CASSLTLAGGVAGDTQYF.

In this sample, this clone turned up once. The gene calls are TRBV6-1 and TRBJ1-4, with a weak D call TRBD1 (5 bases). This CDR3 comprises 16 residues. The germline gives CDR1 MNHNS, CDR2 SASEGT. V lost 3 bases and J lost 5, with 16 bases in between. The CDR3 sequence: CASSEPPGGRNEKLFF. The CDR3 coding sequence is TGTGCCAGCAGTGAGCCTCCGGGGGGACGGAATGAAAAACTGTTTTTT.

This rearrangement joins TRBV6-5 to TRBJ2-2, with 11 bases that match TRBD2. This CDR3 has 15 residues. Germline V gives CDR1 MNHEY, CDR2 SVGAGI. V gave up 4 bases and J gave up 6 bases; unmatched junction bases: 4. The DNA of the CDR3 is TGTGCCAGCAGTTTAGCGGGGGGGCGGGCCGGGGAGCTGTTTTTT. This sequence encodes CASSLAGGRAGELFF.

This rearrangement joins TRBV7-8 to TRBJ2-7; TRBD2 is a possible D gene (5 bases). Germline assignment: CDR1 SGHVS and CDR2 FQNEAQ. The CDR3 is made up of 16 amino acids. V lost 0 bases and J lost 2, with 14 bases in between. This chain's CDR3 is CASSLAGRVDTYEQYF. The CDR3 bases are TGTGCCAGCAGCTTAGCTGGGCGGGTAGACACCTACGAGCAGTACTTC.

This clone was observed a handful of times. This chain links TRBV6-1 with TRBJ1-6, with D tentatively TRBD1 (5 bases). Between the trimmed V and J ends, which lost 2 bases and 10 bases, there was a span of 18 bases. This CDR3 has 16 amino acids. Germline V gene lookup returns CDR1 MNHNS and CDR2 SASEGT. CDR3 coding DNA: TGTGCCAGCAGTGAATATCGGGGGTCGATCTCCTCACCCCTCCACTTT. Translation: CASSEYRGSISSPLHF.

Concerning this clone itself: The sample has other DNA sequences that encode this CDR3 too. The V and J genes are TRBV5-6 and TRBJ1-2, with D possibly TRBD1 on 5 matching bases. The CDR3 consists of 15 residues. V was cut by 4 bases and J by 1 base, with 14 bases left in between. Germline loops: CDR1 SGHDT, CDR2 YYEEEE. The CDR3 nucleotides read TGTGCCAGCAGCCCCTGGACCGGGGGTAACTATGGCTACACCTTC. It is translated as CASSPWTGGNYGYTF.

Comments on this clone: This same CDR3 is encoded by further DNA sequences in the sample. The rearrangement uses TRBV19 and TRBJ1-1, with 8 bases aligning to TRBD1. The junction had 2 bases not matched to a gene; V was cut back by 5 bases and J by 3 bases. Germline V gives CDR1 LNHDA, CDR2 SQIVND (reference sequence). The CDR3 length is 13 residues. The CDR3 here is CASSATGDTEAFF. CDR3 nucleotide sequence: TGTGCCAGTAGTGCGACAGGGGACACTGAAGCTTTCTTT.

The chain has TRBV6-6 and TRBJ2-5, with no clear D. CDR1 is MNHNY, CDR2 SVGAGI, per germline (reference sequence). The V end lost 1 base, the J end lost 4 bases, and 10 bases lay between the germline ends. The CDR3 sequence is 14 residues long. CDR3 DNA: TGTGCCAGCAGTTACTTAGCCAACGGAGAGACCCAGTACTTC. Protein: CASSYLANGETQYF.

The gene calls are TRBV7-6 and TRBJ1-5; D is perhaps TRBD1 (6 bases). Germline V lookup: CDR1 SGHVS, CDR2 FNYEAQ. The CDR3 is 14 residues long. V lost 1 base and J lost 4, with 8 bases in between. CDR3 sequence reads: CASSLGTGNQPQHF. The CDR3 region has the DNA TGTGCCAGCAGCTTAGGCACAGGGAATCAGCCCCAGCATTTT.

The chain joins TRBV4-1 to TRBJ1-5; D remains unclear. Germline-derived CDR1 and CDR2 are MGHRA and YSYEKL. The germline V and J ends were trimmed by 4 bases and 6 bases, with 19 bases remaining between them. The CDR3 has 16 residues. The CDR3 region has the DNA TGCGCCAGCAGCCCCCGACCCGGGGTTCAGATTCAGCCCCAGCATTTT. Its protein is CASSPRPGVQIQPQHF.

CDR3 sequence (DNA): TGCGCCAGCAGCGACTTTGGACAGGGAAGCAATCAGCCCCAGCATTTT. Residues: CASSDFGQGSNQPQHF. This chain joins TRBV10-2 and TRBJ1-5, with 8 bases matching TRBD1. The germline gives CDR1 WSHSY, CDR2 SAAADI. The CDR3 length is 16 residues. V lost 6 bases and J lost 1; bases outside the gene matches: 8.

V gene TRBV4-1 combines with J gene TRBJ1-1; D might be TRBD1 (6 bases). V was pared by 4 bases and J by 0 bases, with 15 bases between. Germline V CDR1 and CDR2: MGHRA, YSYEKL. CDR3 size: 16 residues. The CDR3 DNA reads as TGCGCCAGCAGCCCTATCGGGACACTCATGAACACTGAAGCTTTCTTT. It yields the protein CASSPIGTLMNTEAFF.